These 13 T cell receptor beta chains were all obtained from the same sample, sequenced in a study of T cells after somatic rescue of genetic block. Using immunoSEQ multiplex PCR, the repertoire was profiled, and TCRdb retains in-frame clones only, with some absent. The repertoire holds under 150,000 clones, around 90% seen once, with about 1.5% in the top ten. The sequencing sample was made of peripheral blood mononuclear cells (PBMCs). Receptors were obtained from a woman under 30.

In this sample, this clone turned up once. V usage is TRBV4-1 and J usage is TRBJ1-3; unclear D gene. Germline assignment: CDR1 MGHRA and CDR2 YSYEKL. Deletions cut 6 bases from V and 4 bases from J, with 13 bases between. This CDR3 spans 14 amino acids. In DNA, the CDR3 is TGCGCCAGCAGATCTGGATTAAGAGGAAACACCATATATTTT. Amino acid sequence: CASRSGLRGNTIYF.

This clone was counted a single time. The chain is built from TRBV27 and TRBJ1-1, with 7 nucleotides matching TRBD1. After removal of 5 bases from V and 2 bases from J, the junction contained 8 bases not matched to a gene. Germline loops: CDR1 MNHEY, CDR2 SMNVEV (reference sequence). The CDR3 consists of 15 residues. CDR3 amino acids: CASSQWTGENTEAFF. In DNA form, the CDR3 reads TGTGCCAGCAGTCAGTGGACAGGCGAAAACACTGAAGCTTTCTTT.

This clone occurred once. The rearrangement links TRBV5-1 to TRBJ1-2, with TRBD1 identical over 9 bases. Trimming took 4 bases from V and 8 from J; bases not matched to a gene: 12. The CDR3 is made up of 15 amino acids. Germline V CDR1 and CDR2: SGHRS, YFSETQ. CDR3 protein: CASSPAGTGYDGYTF. The CDR3 nucleotides are TGCGCCAGCAGCCCCGCCGGGACAGGGTACGACGGCTACACCTTC.

The rearrangement links TRBV5-4 to TRBJ1-1; TRBD1 is a possible D gene (5 bases). CDR1 is SGHNT and CDR2 is YYREEE in the germline V gene (reference sequence). The CDR3 consists of 14 residues. The germline V and J ends were trimmed by 4 bases and 4 bases, with 14 bases remaining between them. The CDR3 bases are TGTGCCAGCAGCCCATCGAACAGGCTCACTGAAGCTTTCTTT. It translates to CASSPSNRLTEAFF.

This clone was found once. The chain carries TRBV5-4 and TRBJ2-3; D is unclear. Trimming shortened V by 0 bases and J by 2 bases, and 7 bases separated the two germline ends. CDR1 and CDR2 from the germline V gene are SGHNT and YYREEE (reference sequence). This CDR3 region has 14 residues. The CDR3 DNA is TGTGCCAGCAGCTTGGCCCTTGTCACAGATACGCAGTATTTT. Translation: CASSLALVTDTQYF.

This clone was counted between two and nine times. V gene TRBV7-2 combines with J gene TRBJ1-4; no definite D call. The V and J ends lost 5 bases and 8 bases respectively, with 18 bases between them. The CDR3 spans 15 residues. The V gene's germline CDR1 is SGHTA and CDR2 FQGNSA. The DNA of the CDR3 is TGTGCCAGCAGCCCAAGAGGTGGGTTCAGCGAAAAACTGTTTTTT. Its translation: CASSPRGGFSEKLFF.

The CDR3 DNA follows: TGTGCCAGCAGCGTAGTAGGGGGGGCGGATGAGCAGTTCTTC. Protein product: CASSVVGGADEQFF. The chain carries TRBV9 and TRBJ2-1; a weak D match, TRBD2 (7 bases). The CDR3 sequence is 14 residues long. From germline, CDR1 is SGDLS and CDR2 YYNGEE. V gave up 0 bases and J gave up 8 bases, with 12 bases separating them. Variable domain in full (rest from reference TRBV9 and TRBJ2-1): DSGVTQTPKHLITATGQRVTLRCSPRSGDLSVYWYQQSLDQGLQFLIQYYNGEERAKGNILERFSAQQFPDLHSELNLSSLELGDSALYFCASSVVGGADEQFFGPGTRLTVL.

The chain combines TRBV7-9 with TRBJ1-3; no clear D. Germline V CDR1 and CDR2: SEHNR, FQNEAQ (reference sequence). V lost 5 bases and J 2 bases, leaving 13 bases between the germline ends. This CDR3 spans 15 amino acids. The CDR3 DNA reads as TGTGCCAGCAGCCCTCCCCTGGAGCCTGGAAACACCATATATTTT. It translates to CASSPPLEPGNTIYF.

The gene calls are TRBV12-5 and TRBJ2-2; D is ambiguous. Germline CDR1 reads LGHNT; CDR2 reads FRNRAP. CDR3 size: 19 residues. V lost 2 bases to trimming and J lost 3 bases, with 22 bases between them. The CDR3 is CASGLLLLQNRTYTGELFF. CDR3 coding DNA: TGTGCTAGTGGTTTGCTCCTTCTCCAAAACCGTACTTACACCGGGGAGCTGTTTTTT.

The chain carries TRBV25-1 and TRBJ2-7; D might be TRBD1 (5 bases). Germline V CDR1 and CDR2: MGHDK, SYGVNS. V dropped 1 base and J dropped 2 bases, with 6 bases sitting between them. The CDR3 is made up of 13 amino acids. The CDR3 reads CASSESRAYEQYF. CDR3 bases: TGTGCCAGCAGTGAATCCAGGGCCTACGAGCAGTACTTC.

The V gene is TRBV25-1, the J gene TRBJ1-1; 7 bases are shared with TRBD1. Germline values: CDR1 MGHDK, CDR2 SYGVNS. V was pared by 4 bases and J by 4 bases, with 6 bases of the junction left unmatched. The CDR3 runs 14 residues. The CDR3: CASSVTGVPTEAFF. The CDR3 DNA sequence: TGTGCCAGCAGTGTTACAGGGGTGCCCACTGAAGCTTTCTTT.

The CDR3 loop reads CASSLGTEETQYF. For the CDR3, the DNA is TGCGCCAGCAGCTTGGGGACAGAAGAGACCCAGTACTTC. The chain is built from TRBV5-1 and TRBJ2-5; D is perhaps TRBD1 (6 bases). The V end was cut by 0 bases, the J end by 3 bases, with 6 bases between. Germline V gives CDR1 SGHRS, CDR2 YFSETQ. This CDR3 region has 13 residues.

This sequence joins TRBV30 and TRBJ2-7; D may be TRBD1 or TRBD2 (5 bases each). Germline CDR1 GTSNPN, CDR2 SVGIG (reference sequence). Trimming left V 2 bases short and J 2 bases short, with 19 bases between. The CDR3 loop spans 16 amino acids. Written as DNA, the CDR3 is TGTGCCTGGAGTTTCTCGTACGGGGCCTACCCCTACGAGCAGTACTTC. Amino acid sequence: CAWSFSYGAYPYEQYF. The full variable domain, rest sourced from reference TRBV30 and TRBJ2-7, is SQTIHQWPATLVQPVGSPLSLECTVEGTSNPNLYWYRQAAGRGLQLLFYSVGIGQISSEVPQNLSASRPQDRQFILSSKKLLLSDSGFYLCAWSFSYGAYPYEQYFGPGTRLTVT.